The 3 T cell receptor beta chains below all came from one sample that was sequenced in a study of blood T cell repertoires in COVID-19. Measured with immunoSEQ multiplex PCR; TCRdb has only the in-frame clones, and not every one. The sample comprises around 110,000 clones, roughly 80% of which are singletons, and roughly 4.6% rests with the top ten. Input material: peripheral blood. These TCRs come from a human donor in a cohort sampled during active COVID-19.

The chain combines TRBV21-1 with TRBJ1-1. TRBV21-1 is designated a pseudogene. The CDR3 length is 15 residues. CDR3 amino acids: CASSTGPHINTEAFF. CDR3 DNA sequence: TGTGCCAGCAGCACGGGTCCTCATATAAACACTGAAGCTTTCTTT.

This chain connects TRBV5-5 to TRBJ2-2; possibly TRBD2 for D (5 bases). The CDR3 has 16 residues. CDR1 is SGHKS, CDR2 YYEKEE, per germline (reference sequence). V dropped 6 bases and J dropped 1 base, with 16 bases sitting between them. The DNA for the CDR3 is TGTGCCAGCACCCTGTACGGCGGGTTGAACACCGGGGAGCTGTTTTTT. Translation: CASTLYGGLNTGELFF.

The rearrangement links TRBV28 to TRBJ2-3; TRBD2 matches at 7 bases. Germline V CDR1 and CDR2: MDHEN, SYDVKM. The CDR3 runs to 17 residues. Trimming at V came to 8 bases and at J to 3 bases, leaving 17 bases not matched to a gene. CDR3 DNA sequence: TGTGCCAGCGAACCCCCGGGCCGGCGGGAGATAACAGATACGCAGTATTTT. Translation: CASEPPGRREITDTQYF.